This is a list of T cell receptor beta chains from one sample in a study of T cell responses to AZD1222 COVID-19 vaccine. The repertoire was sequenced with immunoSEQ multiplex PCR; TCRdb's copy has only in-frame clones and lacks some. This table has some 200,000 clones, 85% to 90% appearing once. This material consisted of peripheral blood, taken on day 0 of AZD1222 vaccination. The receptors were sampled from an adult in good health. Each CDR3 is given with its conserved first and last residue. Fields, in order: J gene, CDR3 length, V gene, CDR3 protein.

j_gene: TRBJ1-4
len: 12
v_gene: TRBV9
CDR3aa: CASSEGNEKLFF

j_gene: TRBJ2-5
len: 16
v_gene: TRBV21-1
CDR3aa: CASKGGSGANQETQYF

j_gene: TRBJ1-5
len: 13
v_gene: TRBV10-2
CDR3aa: CASSVAFNQPQHF

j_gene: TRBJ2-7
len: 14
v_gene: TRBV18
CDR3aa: CASSPGQDSYEQYF

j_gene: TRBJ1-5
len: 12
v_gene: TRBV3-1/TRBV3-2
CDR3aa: CASSQLGEPQHF

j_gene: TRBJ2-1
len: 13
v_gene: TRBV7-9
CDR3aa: CASSSSTGNEQFF

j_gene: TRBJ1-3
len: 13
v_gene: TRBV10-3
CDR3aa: CAISEAGRNTIYF

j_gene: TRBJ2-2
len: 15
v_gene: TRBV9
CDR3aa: CASSVATGRAGELFF

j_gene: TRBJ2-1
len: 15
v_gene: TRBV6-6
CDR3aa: CASSRTGGIYNEQFF

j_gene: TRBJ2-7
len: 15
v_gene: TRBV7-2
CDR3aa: CASSLVVGGSYEQYF

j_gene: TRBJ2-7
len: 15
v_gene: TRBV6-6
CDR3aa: CASRPAGTSGTEQYF

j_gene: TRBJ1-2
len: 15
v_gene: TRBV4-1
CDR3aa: CASSQGGQRGYGYTF

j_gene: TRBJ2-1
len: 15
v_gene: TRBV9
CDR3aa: CASSVVGHRAVEQFF

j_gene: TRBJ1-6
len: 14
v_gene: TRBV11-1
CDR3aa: CASSLNRGGSPLHF

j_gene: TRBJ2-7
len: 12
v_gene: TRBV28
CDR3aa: CASSLLDSEQYF

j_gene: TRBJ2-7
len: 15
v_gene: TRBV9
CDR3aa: CASSPAGLAGGEQYF

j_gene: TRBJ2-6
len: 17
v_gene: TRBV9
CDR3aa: CASSKLTVSSGANVLTF

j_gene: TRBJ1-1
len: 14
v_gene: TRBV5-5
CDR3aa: CASSLVTGVTEAFF

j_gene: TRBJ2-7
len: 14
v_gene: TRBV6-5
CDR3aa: CASSYLYRDGEQYF

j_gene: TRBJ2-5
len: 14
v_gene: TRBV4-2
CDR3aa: CASSQEPGGETQYF

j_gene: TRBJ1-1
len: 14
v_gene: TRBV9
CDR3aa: CASSVDTMNTEAFF

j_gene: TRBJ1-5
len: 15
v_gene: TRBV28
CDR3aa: CASSLGDRANQPQHF